This record covers a single T cell receptor (beta chain). In the same sample, other DNA sequences code for this CDR3. Authors' methods: The authors estimated nucleated cell counts from reference gene primer amplification. Only in-frame clones appear in the TCRdb table, and some are missing; sequencing was by immunoSEQ multiplex PCR. The V and J calls and clone size come from that table; D and trimming were worked out from the DNA. The profile covers around 150,000 clones, with about 89% appearing a single time and roughly 2.8% taken by the ten largest. The CDR3 covers 12 residues. Germline CDR1 MNHEY, CDR2 SVGAGI. J gave up 6 bases and V 5 bases, and 2 bases lay outside the gene matches. The sample originates from a study of blood T cell repertoires in COVID-19. Study at large: Samples of COVID-19 (acute and convalescent) were obtained from the United States, Italy and Spain. Sample material is recorded as cDNA or gDNA derived from T cells, B-cell-depleted T cells, or PBMCs.

The specimen was peripheral blood. This chain connects TRBV6-5 to TRBJ2-3; 7 bases are a match to TRBD1. This receptor was obtained from a man aged 55 to 69 with acute or convalescent COVID-19. The CDR3 reads CASSLRGDTQYF. The DNA of the CDR3 is TGTGCCAGCAGTCTCAGGGGGGATACGCAGTATTTT.